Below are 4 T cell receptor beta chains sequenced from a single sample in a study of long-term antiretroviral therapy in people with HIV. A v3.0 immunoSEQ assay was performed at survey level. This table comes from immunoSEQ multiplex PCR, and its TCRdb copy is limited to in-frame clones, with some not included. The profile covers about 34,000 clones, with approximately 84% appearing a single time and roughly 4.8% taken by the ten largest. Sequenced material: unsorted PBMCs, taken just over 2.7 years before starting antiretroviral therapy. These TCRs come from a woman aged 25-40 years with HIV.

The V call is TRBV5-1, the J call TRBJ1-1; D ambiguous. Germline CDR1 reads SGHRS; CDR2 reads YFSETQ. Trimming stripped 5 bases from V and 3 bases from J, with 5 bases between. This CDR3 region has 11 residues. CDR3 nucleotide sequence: TGCGCCAGCAGTCATGACACTGAAGCTTTCTTT. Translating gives CASSHDTEAFF.

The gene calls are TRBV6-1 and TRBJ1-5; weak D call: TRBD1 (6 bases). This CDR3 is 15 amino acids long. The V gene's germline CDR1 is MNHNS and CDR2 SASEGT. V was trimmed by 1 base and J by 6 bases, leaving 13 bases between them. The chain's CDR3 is CASSEEGQGTQPQHF. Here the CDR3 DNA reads TGTGCCAGCAGTGAAGAGGGGCAGGGGACTCAGCCCCAGCATTTT.

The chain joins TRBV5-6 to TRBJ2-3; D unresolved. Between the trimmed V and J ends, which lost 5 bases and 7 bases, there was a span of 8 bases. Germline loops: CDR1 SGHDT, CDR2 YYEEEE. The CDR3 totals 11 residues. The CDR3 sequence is CASRREYTQYF. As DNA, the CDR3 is TGTGCCAGCAGGCGCGAGTATACGCAGTATTTT.

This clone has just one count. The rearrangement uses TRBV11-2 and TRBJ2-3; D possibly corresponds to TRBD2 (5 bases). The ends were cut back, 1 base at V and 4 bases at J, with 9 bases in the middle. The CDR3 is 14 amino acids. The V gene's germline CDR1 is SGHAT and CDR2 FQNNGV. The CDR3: CASSLAGYADTQYF. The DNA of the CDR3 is TGTGCCAGCAGCTTAGCGGGGTACGCAGATACGCAGTATTTT.